This T cell receptor beta chain was recorded in a study of identical twins. The V gene's germline CDR1 is LGHDT and CDR2 YNNKEL (reference sequence). V was pared by 0 bases and J by 0 bases, with 7 bases of the junction left unmatched. This CDR3 region has 18 residues. General study results and limits: Cross-sectional statistical analysis was relied on for the conclusions, without the same donors being followed. Zero-insertion analyses were open to partial confounding by invariant MAIT and iNKT cells. Models underestimated out-of-frame TCR alpha sharing in monozygotic twins.

A template switching step contributed a universal primer site, while unique molecular identifiers were present in the cDNA. MiXCR, applied by TCRdb to the 5' RACE reads, yields one record per CDR3 protein. The sample comprises roughly 1.6 million distinct CDR3 sequences, under 35% of which are singletons, and more than 0.25% rests with the top ten. Concerning this clonotype itself: Its antigen is currently unknown.

The sequencing input was cord blood. The receptor was derived from a newborn girl in good health. This chain uses TRBV3-1 with TRBJ2-7, with 11 bases fitting TRBD2. CDR3 loop: CASSQEGSGRARSYEQYF. The CDR3, as DNA: TGTGCCAGCAGCCAAGAAGGTAGCGGGAGGGCCCGCTCCTACGAGCAGTACTTC.